This T cell receptor beta chain was identified during a study of shared clonotypes between healthy human individuals. The study, taken as a whole, reports: Generation probability values for non-shared clonotypes were lower than those for clonotypes shared by all four donors.

In the source study's methods: ImmunoSEQ yielded junction-only sequences lacking quality scores, so filtering differed. Profiled with immunoSEQ multiplex PCR; TCRdb holds only in-frame clones, not every one. From that table come the V and J calls and clone size; the DNA was used to work out D and trimming. The sample contains approximately 810,000 clones, more than 85% of which appear only once. On this clone: Its antigen is undetermined.

Terminally differentiated effector memory CD45RA+ cells were excluded by CCR7 positive selection of CD45RO-negative cells. Germline V gene sequence: CDR1 MNHEY, CDR2 SMNVEV (reference sequence). The CDR3 covers 16 residues. J gave up 5 bases and V 8 bases, and 13 bases lay outside the gene matches. The V call is TRBV27, the J call TRBJ2-1, with 9 bases that match TRBD2. The sequencing sample was made of naive CD8+ T cells sorted from blood. The receptor comes from a man in his thirties or forties in good health. CDR3: CASASLSTSGNNEQFF. The CDR3 DNA sequence: TGTGCCAGCGCTTCCTTGTCGACTAGCGGTAACAATGAGCAGTTCTTC.